This is a list of T cell receptor beta chains from one sample in a study of shared clonotypes between healthy human individuals. Method: immunoSEQ multiplex PCR; TCRdb's copy keeps in-frame clones and lacks some. The sample lists around 580,000 clones, roughly 98% occurring once. The material sequenced was naive CD8+ T cells sorted from blood. The receptors shown here come from a man aged 30-40 years in good health. Both conserved end residues are part of each CDR3. The D gene is left open where the match is weak. The size entry is marked missing in some rows and otherwise reads once, few, many or a size class.

V gene	D gene	clone size	J gene	CDR3 protein	CDR3 DNA
TRBV9	-	-	TRBJ2-1	CASSLGREQFF	TGTGCCAGCAGCTTAGGCCGTGAGCAGTTCTTC
TRBV5-1	TRBD2	-	TRBJ2-7	CASSSSGTNYEQYF	TGCGCCAGCAGCTCCTCCGGGACTAACTACGAGCAGTACTTC
TRBV9	-	-	TRBJ1-2	CASYRDGYTF	TGTGCCAGCTACAGGGATGGCTACACCTTC
TRBV6-1	-	once	TRBJ2-7	CASRRTDYYEQYF	TGTGCCAGCAGAAGGACAGACTACTACGAGCAGTACTTC
TRBV10-1	TRBD1	few	TRBJ2-7	CASSESPGQSYEQYF	TGCGCCAGCAGTGAGTCCCCGGGACAGAGTTACGAGCAGTACTTC
TRBV9	TRBD1	-	TRBJ2-7	CASSPRDSSYEQYF	TGTGCCAGCAGCCCGAGGGACAGCTCCTACGAGCAGTACTTC
TRBV9	-	-	TRBJ2-1	CASSVANEQFF	TGTGCCAGCAGCGTAGCCAATGAGCAGTTCTTC
TRBV28	-	-	TRBJ2-7	CASSFRDKARLPYEQYF	TGTGCCAGCAGTTTCCGGGACAAAGCCAGACTCCCCTACGAGCAGTACTTC
TRBV9	-	-	TRBJ2-1	CASSVGGTYYNEQFF	TGTGCCAGCAGCGTTGGCGGAACCTACTACAATGAGCAGTTCTTC
TRBV4-1	TRBD2	-	TRBJ2-5	CASTQSSGRRETQYF	TGCGCCAGCACCCAGTCTAGCGGGAGGAGGGAGACCCAGTACTTC
TRBV5-6	-	-	TRBJ1-2	CASSPSSGLPNYGYTF	TGTGCCAGCAGCCCTTCCTCGGGACTTCCTAACTATGGCTACACCTTC
TRBV7-9	-	-	TRBJ2-5	CASSLMTENQETQYF	TGTGCCAGCAGCTTAATGACAGAGAACCAAGAGACCCAGTACTTC
TRBV5-4	TRBD1	-	TRBJ2-7	CASSEDRYYEQYF	TGTGCCAGCAGCGAGGACAGGTACTACGAGCAGTACTTC
TRBV2	-	once	TRBJ1-1	CASNRKGGLNTEAFF	TGTGCCAGCAATCGAAAAGGGGGGTTGAACACTGAAGCTTTCTTT
TRBV29-1	TRBD1	-	TRBJ1-2	CSAETGGYRYTF	TGCAGCGCCGAAACAGGGGGCTATCGCTACACCTTC
TRBV20-1	-	-	TRBJ1-2	CSAIRVSGYTF	TGCAGTGCTATCCGGGTGAGCGGCTACACCTTC
TRBV27	TRBD1	-	TRBJ2-3	CASGRQGGTDTQYF	TGTGCCAGCGGAAGACAGGGAGGCACAGATACGCAGTATTTT
TRBV28	-	-	TRBJ2-7	CASSSGLSYEQYF	TGTGCCAGCAGTTCAGGGCTCTCCTACGAGCAGTACTTC
TRBV2	-	once	TRBJ1-4	CASIHEKLFF	TGTGCCAGCATTCATGAAAAACTGTTTTTT
TRBV11-2	-	-	TRBJ1-1	CASSLVGWRNTEAFF	TGTGCCAGCAGCTTAGTGGGTTGGCGGAACACTGAAGCTTTCTTT
TRBV18	-	-	TRBJ2-1	CASSQGSGLGGYNEQFF	TGTGCCAGCTCACAGGGGAGCGGGCTCGGGGGCTACAATGAGCAGTTCTTC
TRBV29-1	-	once	TRBJ2-7	CSVVREYEQYF	TGCAGCGTTGTCAGGGAGTACGAGCAGTACTTC
TRBV7-9	-	-	TRBJ2-5	CASSKTETQYF	TGTGCCAGCAGCAAGACTGAGACCCAGTACTTC
TRBV6-5	-	-	TRBJ2-5	CASSYSSGLDQETQYF	TGTGCCAGCAGTTACTCGTCAGGGTTGGACCAAGAGACCCAGTACTTC
TRBV5-1	-	-	TRBJ2-7	CASSPSLSPEQYF	TGCGCCAGCAGCCCCAGCCTTTCCCCCGAGCAGTACTTC
TRBV6-5	-	-	TRBJ2-6	CASSYLGPGANVLTF	TGTGCCAGCAGTTACTTGGGCCCTGGGGCCAACGTCCTGACTTTC
TRBV11-3	TRBD1	-	TRBJ2-2	CASSTDRAGTGELFF	TGTGCCAGCAGTACCGACAGGGCAGGGACCGGGGAGCTGTTTTTT
TRBV30	TRBD2	-	TRBJ2-3	CAWSPGVAGGDTQYF	TGTGCCTGGAGTCCCGGAGTAGCGGGAGGGGATACGCAGTATTTT
TRBV7-8	TRBD1	-	TRBJ2-7	CASSLNPGTAYEQYF	TGTGCCAGCAGCTTGAATCCCGGGACAGCCTACGAGCAGTACTTC
TRBV27	TRBD2	-	TRBJ2-1	CASSLGASGYNEQFF	TGTGCCAGCAGTTTAGGGGCTAGCGGCTACAATGAGCAGTTCTTC
TRBV7-9	TRBD2	-	TRBJ2-1	CASSTSWTSGGDEQFF	TGTGCCAGCAGCACTTCCTGGACTAGCGGGGGCGATGAGCAGTTCTTC
TRBV4-1	TRBD1	-	TRBJ2-1	CASSQTTGVEQFF	TGCGCCAGCAGCCAAACAACAGGGGTTGAGCAGTTCTTC
TRBV14	TRBD2	once	TRBJ2-1	CASSQLPWTSGSNEQFF	TGTGCCAGCAGCCAACTTCCCTGGACTAGCGGAAGCAATGAGCAGTTCTTC
TRBV11-2	-	-	TRBJ2-7	CASSSRLGPREQYF	TGTGCCAGCAGCTCAAGATTGGGACCGCGCGAGCAGTACTTC
TRBV6-5	-	-	TRBJ2-2	CASSSTGNTGELFF	TGTGCCAGCAGTTCAACAGGGAACACCGGGGAGCTGTTTTTT
TRBV5-1	-	-	TRBJ2-5	CASSSATGPRETQYF	TGCGCCAGCAGCTCAGCAACAGGGCCCCGAGAGACCCAGTACTTC
TRBV2	-	-	TRBJ1-2	CASRSGISGYTF	TGTGCCAGCAGGTCAGGGATTAGCGGCTACACCTTC
TRBV28	TRBD1	once	TRBJ2-7	CASTRGQGGGEQYF	TGTGCCAGCACCCGGGGACAGGGCGGGGGTGAGCAGTACTTC